The rows below give T cell receptor beta chains drawn from one sample of a study of cytomegalovirus exposure and HLA in healthy donors. Repertoires were generated with immunoSEQ multiplex PCR, while TCRdb's copy carries only in-frame clones and drops some. The sample has around 160,000 clones, under 85% seen once. Specimen: PBMCs. The receptors derive from a woman between 40 and 50 years old in good health and CMV-seropositive. Both conserved end residues are part of each CDR3. Fields, in order: J gene, V gene, D gene, clone size, CDR3 DNA, CDR3 protein. D genes are given only for firm matches. Clone size is shown for a subset of rows, as once, few, many or a class of expanded clone.

>TRBJ1-4|TRBV4-2|-|-
TGTGCCAGCAGCCACCCGGACATCCTGGGTGAAAAACTGTTTTTT
CASSHPDILGEKLFF
>TRBJ2-5|TRBV6-5|TRBD2|-
TGTGCCAGCAGTTACTCGGGACTACGGCCCGAAGAGACCCAGTACTTC
CASSYSGLRPEETQYF
>TRBJ1-1|TRBV6-5|-|-
TGTGCCAGCAGCCCGGGATTATTCATGAACACTGAAGCTTTCTTT
CASSPGLFMNTEAFF
>TRBJ2-1|TRBV7-3|-|-
TGTGCCAGCAGCTTAACCGCTACCTCCTACAATGAGCAGTTCTTC
CASSLTATSYNEQFF
>TRBJ2-7|TRBV7-7|TRBD1|once
TGTGCCAGCAGCTTAGCCCGGGACAGAAACTACGAGCAGTACTTC
CASSLARDRNYEQYF
>TRBJ1-3|TRBV5-4|TRBD1|-
TGTGCCAGCAGCCGAACGGGACAGGGGGCGTCAGGAAACACCATATATTTT
CASSRTGQGASGNTIYF
>TRBJ2-3|TRBV5-1|TRBD2|-
TGCGCCAGCAGCTTGGTGGTTAGCGGGGGGGAAGATACGCAGTATTTT
CASSLVVSGGEDTQYF
>TRBJ1-5|TRBV28|-|-
TGTGCCAGCAGTTTATCAGGGCCCCAGCATTTT
CASSLSGPQHF
>TRBJ2-1|TRBV6-5|-|-
TGTGCCAGCAGTTCGGGGGTATCACACAATGAGCAGTTCTTC
CASSSGVSHNEQFF
>TRBJ1-5|TRBV18|TRBD1|-
TGTGCCAGCTCACCTACAGGGGGGGATCAGCCCCAGCATTTT
CASSPTGGDQPQHF
>TRBJ2-3|TRBV5-1|TRBD1|-
TGCGCCAGCAGCTTGGACGTTACTGCAAACAGGGGCCTAACAGATACGCAGTATTTT
CASSLDVTANRGLTDTQYF
>TRBJ2-5|TRBV11-2|TRBD2|-
TGTGCCAGCAGCTTTCTAATAACTAGCGGGGGGGCCGGGCAGACCCAGTACTTC
CASSFLITSGGAGQTQYF
>TRBJ1-1|TRBV6-6|-|-
TGTGCCAGCAGACCCCGGACTGGCGGAAACACTGAAGCTTTCTTT
CASRPRTGGNTEAFF
>TRBJ2-7|TRBV2|TRBD2|-
TGTGCCAGCAGTGACGCGGGGGGGTACTCCTACGAGCAGTACTTC
CASSDAGGYSYEQYF
>TRBJ2-7|TRBV20-1|-|-
TGCAGTGCTACTCAGGGTGAGCAGTACTTC
CSATQGEQYF
>TRBJ1-3|TRBV14|TRBD1|-
TGTGCCAGCAGCCCTCGGGGACAGGGGGGAAACACCATATATTTT
CASSPRGQGGNTIYF
>TRBJ2-7|TRBV11-2|-|-
TGTGCCAGCAGCTTAGGTACAGCCACCTACGAGCAGTACTTC
CASSLGTATYEQYF
>TRBJ1-4|TRBV5-1|-|-
TGCGCCAGCAGCTTGGAAACAGGGACTAATGAAAAACTGTTTTTT
CASSLETGTNEKLFF
>TRBJ2-3|TRBV25-1|-|-
TGTGCCAGCAGTGATGAGAGGGGGACAGATACGCAGTATTTT
CASSDERGTDTQYF
>TRBJ1-5|TRBV27|-|-
TGTGCCAGCAGTTTAGGGGCCAGGGCCGACCAGCCCCAGCATTTT
CASSLGARADQPQHF
>TRBJ1-1|TRBV30|-|-
TGTGCCTGGAGTCAATCCGGGACGGCACTGACGGGGGACACTGAAGCTTTCTTT
CAWSQSGTALTGDTEAFF
>TRBJ2-2|TRBV12-5|TRBD2|-
TGTGCTAGTGCCCCGGGGCGGGGGGCTGAACCCGGGGAGCTGTTTTTT
CASAPGRGAEPGELFF
>TRBJ1-1|TRBV4-2|-|few
TGTGCCAGCAGAGGAGGTGGTGGCACTGAAGCTTTCTTT
CASRGGGGTEAFF
>TRBJ2-3|TRBV29-1|TRBD2|few
TGCAGCGTTCGGGGGGGGTCAGATACGCAGTATTTT
CSVRGGSDTQYF
>TRBJ2-7|TRBV28|-|-
TGTGCCAGCAGTTTCTCTAGGGAGCAGTACTTC
CASSFSREQYF
>TRBJ1-6|TRBV18|-|-
TGTGCCAGCTCACCGGCAGGGCGGTCCTATAATTCACCCCTCCACTTT
CASSPAGRSYNSPLHF
>TRBJ2-7|TRBV7-2|TRBD1|-
TGTGCCAGCAGCTATACGACAGGGACGTTTTCCTACGAGCAGTACTTC
CASSYTTGTFSYEQYF
>TRBJ2-1|TRBV7-2|-|-
TGTGCCAGCAGCTTATATTCCTACAATGAGCAGTTCTTC
CASSLYSYNEQFF
>TRBJ1-3|TRBV19|-|-
TGTGCCAGTAGTGTGTCGACAGCCTCTGGAAACACCATATATTTT
CASSVSTASGNTIYF
>TRBJ2-2|TRBV9|TRBD2|-
TGTGCCAGCAGCGTAGGGGGGGGGTCCTTTGACACCGGGGAGCTGTTTTTT
CASSVGGGSFDTGELFF
>TRBJ1-3|TRBV23-1|-|-
TGCGCCAGCAGTCAATACAGGGCTGGTGGAAACACCATATATTTT
CASSQYRAGGNTIYF
>TRBJ1-1|TRBV6-5|-|-
TGTGCCAGCAGTTACTTAGGGGGCACTGAAGCTTTCTTT
CASSYLGGTEAFF
>TRBJ1-3|TRBV6-1|-|-
TGTGCCAGCAGTGAAGGAGGCCCAGGGAGAAACACCATATATTTT
CASSEGGPGRNTIYF
>TRBJ1-3|TRBV29-1|TRBD1|-
TGCAGCGTCGGAAGGGGGGACAGGGCGAGTGGAAACACCATATATTTT
CSVGRGDRASGNTIYF
>TRBJ1-1|TRBV5-6|TRBD1|few
TGTGCCAGCAGCCCACCCCGGGACAGACCTAACACTGAAGCTTTCTTT
CASSPPRDRPNTEAFF
>TRBJ2-1|TRBV6-4|TRBD2|once
TGTGCCAGCAGTCCTCTAGCGGGGGGGTACAATGAGCAGTTCTTC
CASSPLAGGYNEQFF
>TRBJ2-2|TRBV4-2|-|-
TGTGCCAGCAGCCCCACTGGGGAGTCCAGTACCGGGGAGCTGTTTTTT
CASSPTGESSTGELFF
>TRBJ2-1|TRBV7-9|TRBD1|-
TGTGCCAGCAGACGCGGCGGGACAGGGTCCTACAATGAGCAGTTCTTC
CASRRGGTGSYNEQFF